A single sample gave rise to the 29 T cell receptor beta chains below, sequenced in a study. TCRdb called the RT-PCR reads again in MiXCR, with one record for every CDR3 protein. The sample holds almost 700,000 distinct CDR3 sequences, 11% to 15% seen once. Specimen: memory CD4+ T cells from blood. The receptors shown here come from a female donor in good health, serving as a healthy control.

This clonotype has ten or more counts. The CDR3 spells CASSDGARTETQYF. DNA of the CDR3: TGCGCCAGCAGCGATGGGGCAAGGACGGAGACCCAGTACTTC. V is TRBV5-1 and J is TRBJ2-5; possible D gene TRBD1, 5 bases. CDR1 is SGHRS, CDR2 YFSETQ, per germline. V dropped 4 bases and J dropped 5 bases, with 15 bases sitting between them. The CDR3 runs 14 residues.

V is TRBV6-2 or TRBV6-3 and J is TRBJ2-7; D gene uncertain. V lost 5 bases, J lost 4 bases, and 12 bases lay in between. CDR1 MNHEY and CDR2 SVGEGT come from the germline V gene. The CDR3 has 13 residues. In nucleotides, the CDR3 is TGTGCCAGCAGTCCGACAAAAAAGTACGAGCAGTACTTC. It yields the protein CASSPTKKYEQYF.

CDR3 loop: CSAPVEQYLATDTQYF. The CDR3, as DNA: TGCAGTGCTCCCGTGGAACAGTATCTGGCCACAGATACGCAGTATTTT. V gene TRBV20-1 combines with J gene TRBJ2-3; D ambiguous. Germline values: CDR1 DFQATT, CDR2 SNEGSKA (reference sequence). V was trimmed by 5 bases and J by 2 bases, leaving 20 bases between them. The CDR3 runs 16 residues.

V is TRBV7-9 and J is TRBJ1-2, with D tentatively TRBD1 (6 bases). CDR1 is SEHNR, CDR2 FQNEAQ, per germline (reference sequence). The V end lost 6 bases, the J end lost 0 bases, and 14 bases lay between the germline ends. The CDR3 sequence is 15 residues long. As DNA, the CDR3 is TGTGCCAGCAGTGACGGGACAACACCTAACTATGGCTACACCTTC. It yields the protein CASSDGTTPNYGYTF.

The chain uses TRBV10-3 and TRBJ1-2; D perhaps matches TRBD1 (6 bases). Trimming took 8 bases from V and 1 from J, leaving 11 bases between them. The CDR3 is 13 residues long. Germline CDR1 and CDR2: ENHRY and SYGVKD. The CDR3 DNA follows: TGTGCCATCGGGGACACCTTTAACTATGGCTACACCTTC. Protein sequence: CAIGDTFNYGYTF.

This clonotype occurred many times. The rearrangement joins TRBV6-5 to TRBJ1-1, with D unclear. The germline V gene has CDR1 MNHEY and CDR2 SVGAGI. Trimming took off 0 bases at V and 0 bases at J, with 5 bases between the two ends. The CDR3 extends over 14 amino acids. CDR3 DNA sequence: TGTGCCAGCAGTTACTCGTCCGTGAACACTGAAGCTTTCTTT. Amino acids: CASSYSSVNTEAFF.

In its sample, this clonotype was seen many times. The J gene is TRBJ2-2, the V gene TRBV29-1; 9 bases line up with TRBD1. Germline CDR1 and CDR2: SQVTM and ANQGSEA. Trimming cost V 4 bases and J 4 bases; bases outside gene matches: 4. The CDR3 consists of 14 residues. The DNA of the CDR3 is TGCAGCGTTGGGGGGACAGGGACCACCGGGGAGCTGTTTTTT. This translates into CSVGGTGTTGELFF.

This clonotype was recorded many times. This chain joins TRBV7-3 and TRBJ2-2; no firm D call. Between the trimmed V and J ends, which lost 5 bases and 6 bases, there was a span of 16 bases. The CDR3 runs to 15 residues. CDR1 and CDR2 (germline): SGHTA, FQGTGA. This chain's CDR3 is CASSPSPLEAGELFF. Here the CDR3 DNA reads TGTGCCAGCAGCCCCAGCCCGTTAGAGGCCGGGGAGCTGTTTTTT.

V and J are TRBV2 and TRBJ2-2; D gene ambiguous. The ends were cut back, 8 bases at V and 4 bases at J, with 8 bases in the middle. Looked up from germline, CDR1 is SNHLY and CDR2 is FYNNEI. This CDR3 region has 12 residues. This chain's CDR3 is CASGRITGELFF. CDR3 nucleotide sequence: TGTGCCAGCGGCCGAATCACCGGGGAGCTGTTTTTT.

This clonotype has a count of ten or more. The chain joins TRBV11-2 to TRBJ2-2; D might be TRBD2 (7 bases). Per the germline V gene, CDR1 is SGHAT and CDR2 is FQNNGV. This CDR3 has 17 residues. V was clipped by 0 bases and J by 4 bases, with 15 bases between them. This chain's CDR3 is CASSLEGGALGTGELFF. CDR3 coding DNA: TGTGCCAGCAGCTTAGAAGGGGGGGCCTTGGGCACCGGGGAGCTGTTTTTT.

The sample holds many counts of this clonotype. This chain links TRBV27 with TRBJ2-3, with TRBD2 matching 9 bases. Germline CDR1 is MNHEY and CDR2 is SMNVEV (reference sequence). The CDR3 contains 15 residues. J lost 5 bases, V lost 3 bases, and 6 bases had no gene match. The CDR3 nucleotides read TGTGCCAGCAGTTTGGATAGCGGGAGACGAGATACGCAGTATTTT. It yields the protein CASSLDSGRRDTQYF.

The sample holds a few counts of this clonotype. The chain employs TRBV20-1 and TRBJ2-7; TRBD1 agrees at 7 bases. The V and J ends lost 4 bases and 2 bases, in that order; junction bases with no gene match: 5. The CDR3 loop spans 13 amino acids. From germline, CDR1 is DFQATT and CDR2 SNEGSKA (reference sequence). In DNA form, the CDR3 reads TGCAGTGCTACCCGGGACAGTACCTACGAGCAGTACTTC. It specifies CSATRDSTYEQYF.

This clonotype was counted only a few times. The chain uses TRBV12-3 or TRBV12-4 and TRBJ2-3; D possibly uses TRBD1 or TRBD2 (5 bases each). V lost 8 bases and J 1 base, leaving 16 bases between the germline ends. This CDR3 spans 15 amino acids. This CDR3 reads CASGDLRMGTDTQYF. The CDR3 region has the DNA TGTGCCAGCGGGGACCTCAGAATGGGCACAGATACGCAGTATTTT.

This clonotype was counted between two and nine times. V gene TRBV5-1 combines with J gene TRBJ1-1; 7 nucleotides align to TRBD1. The length of the CDR3 is 15 residues. CDR1 is SGHRS and CDR2 is YFSETQ in the germline V gene. V was pared by 4 bases and J by 7 bases, with 13 bases of the junction left unmatched. CDR3 nucleotide sequence: TGCGCCAGCAGCACTCTTGGCACAGGGGAATTTGAAGCTTTCTTT. This sequence encodes CASSTLGTGEFEAFF.

This clonotype was counted many times. This CDR3 is CASSLDYSYEQYF. The DNA for the CDR3 is TGCGCCAGCAGCTTGGATTATAGCTACGAGCAGTACTTC. The chain joins TRBV5-1 to TRBJ2-7, with no clear D. CDR3 length: 13 amino acids. The germline CDR1 and CDR2 sequences are SGHRS and YFSETQ. Trimming removed 0 bases from V and 3 bases from J, with 7 bases in between.

This clonotype was recorded many times. The chain couples TRBV29-1 to TRBJ2-3, with D maybe TRBD2 (5 bases). This CDR3 is built from 14 residues. The V end lost 4 bases, the J end lost 2 bases, and 13 bases lay between the germline ends. CDR1 SQVTM and CDR2 ANQGSEA come from the germline V gene. CDR3 DNA: TGCAGCGTTGGGTGGGAGTACATCACAGATACGCAGTATTTT. This translates into CSVGWEYITDTQYF.

The sample holds a few counts of this clonotype. The V gene is TRBV20-1, the J gene TRBJ2-3; weak D call: TRBD1 (5 bases). V gave up 0 bases and J gave up 0 bases, with 7 bases separating them. There are 14 residues in the CDR3. The V gene's germline CDR1 is DFQATT and CDR2 SNEGSKA (reference sequence). The chain's CDR3 is CSARDPGSTDTQYF. CDR3 in DNA: TGCAGTGCTAGAGATCCAGGGAGCACAGATACGCAGTATTTT.

This clonotype was seen at least ten times. A junction end diverges from the germline sequence, so it may reflect a read error. This chain connects TRBV20-1 to TRBJ2-1, with 9 bases identical to TRBD2. This CDR3 contains 15 residues. The germline gives CDR1 DFQATT, CDR2 SNEGSKA (reference sequence). CDR3 bases: TGCAGTGCCAGAGACGGCGGGAGGGCGGGTCCCTTACAGTTCTTC. Residues: CSARDGGRAGPLQFF.

The chain employs TRBV7-2 and TRBJ2-1; the match to TRBD2 covers 8 bases. CDR3 length: 16 residues. CDR1 SGHTA and CDR2 FQGNSA come from the germline V gene. V trimming: 7 bases; J trimming: 8 bases; junction bases outside the gene matches: 16. The CDR3 sequence: CASIIKPGLEVHEQFF. The DNA for the CDR3 is TGTGCCAGCATTATTAAACCGGGACTAGAAGTCCATGAGCAGTTCTTC.

The rearrangement uses TRBV20-1 and TRBJ2-5; 8 nucleotides agree with TRBD2. CDR1 and CDR2 (germline): DFQATT, SNEGSKA (reference sequence). After removal of 0 bases from V and 10 bases from J, the junction contained 7 bases not matched to a gene. This CDR3 contains 13 residues. In DNA, the CDR3 is TGCAGTGCTAGAGATGGGGCCGGGGGGGACCAGTACTTC. Its protein product is CSARDGAGGDQYF.

The rearrangement links TRBV9 to TRBJ2-5; D remains ambiguous. CDR1 SGDLS and CDR2 YYNGEE come from the germline V gene. The CDR3 covers 13 residues. Trimming shortened V by 1 base and J by 2 bases, and 6 bases separated the two germline ends. CDR3 protein: CASSVRMQETQYF. In DNA form, the CDR3 reads TGTGCCAGCAGCGTAAGAATGCAAGAGACCCAGTACTTC.

In this sample, this clonotype turned up a few times. The chain carries TRBV9 and TRBJ2-3, with D uncertain. Germline CDR1 is SGDLS and CDR2 is YYNGEE. The CDR3 spans 14 residues. Trimming cost V 4 bases and J 5 bases, with 14 bases left between them. In nucleotides, the CDR3 is TGTGCCAGCAGCCCCTCAACCAATAGAGATACGCAGTATTTT. Translating it yields CASSPSTNRDTQYF.

This clonotype was seen repeatedly, ten times or more. The genes are TRBV7-2 and TRBJ1-6, with D hard to call. The ends were cut back, 4 bases at V and 8 bases at J, with 12 bases in the middle. The CDR3 consists of 14 residues. Germline CDR1 and CDR2: SGHTA and FQGNSA. Here the CDR3 reads CASSSASLDSPLHF. DNA of the CDR3: TGTGCCAGCAGCTCCGCGTCCTTAGATTCACCCCTCCACTTT.

The genes are TRBV5-1 and TRBJ2-1; 8 bases map to TRBD2. Germline V lookup: CDR1 SGHRS, CDR2 YFSETQ. The V segment lost 4 bases and the J segment 8 bases; nucleotides outside the gene matches: 11. This CDR3 is 15 amino acids long. The CDR3, as DNA: TGCGCCAGCAGCACCGGACTAGCCCCTGGGGATGAGCAGTTCTTC. It is translated as CASSTGLAPGDEQFF.

This chain connects TRBV20-1 to TRBJ1-6; 9 nucleotides align to TRBD1. Trimming took 4 bases from V and 9 from J; bases not matched to a gene: 10. Looked up from germline, CDR1 is DFQATT and CDR2 is SNEGSKA (reference sequence). The CDR3 sequence is 15 residues long. Here the CDR3 reads CSATGQGIDISPLHF. The CDR3 nucleotides are TGCAGTGCTACAGGACAGGGGATCGACATTTCACCCCTCCACTTT.

The V and J genes are TRBV20-1 and TRBJ2-4, with a possible D match to TRBD1 (6 bases). CDR3 size: 12 residues. Germline V gene sequence: CDR1 DFQATT, CDR2 SNEGSKA (reference sequence). Between the trimmed V and J ends, which lost 5 bases and 9 bases, there was a span of 14 bases. The CDR3 nucleotides read TGCAGTGCTTTGCCGTCGACAGGCATTCAGTACTTC. This translates into CSALPSTGIQYF.

The chain links TRBV10-3 to TRBJ1-2; 7 positions agree with TRBD1. Germline CDR1 is ENHRY and CDR2 is SYGVKD. The CDR3 is 15 residues long. The trim removed 2 bases at V and 7 bases at J, leaving 10 bases unmatched. The CDR3 reads CAISETQQGMGGYTF. CDR3 sequence (DNA): TGTGCCATCAGTGAGACACAACAGGGGATGGGTGGCTACACCTTC.

This clonotype was seen at least ten times. The chain uses TRBV10-3 and TRBJ1-1, with D unclear. Deletions cut 8 bases from V and 4 bases from J, with 11 bases between. Germline values: CDR1 ENHRY, CDR2 SYGVKD. This CDR3 has 12 amino acids. CDR3 in DNA: TGTGCCATCCGGACGGGTGGCACTGAAGCTTTCTTT. This encodes CAIRTGGTEAFF.

This chain uses TRBV7-2 with TRBJ1-4; TRBD1 might be the D (5 bases). The CDR3 totals 16 residues. In germline, CDR1 is SGHTA, CDR2 FQGNSA. Trimming removed 5 bases from V and 0 bases from J, with 13 bases in between. The CDR3 DNA sequence: TGTGCCAGCAGCCCCGGACACACGGCAACTAATGAAAAACTGTTTTTT. This gives the protein CASSPGHTATNEKLFF. The full variable domain, completed using reference TRBV7-2 and TRBJ1-4, is GAGVSQSPSNKVTEKGKDVELRCDPISGHTALYWYRQSLGQGLEFLIYFQGNSAPDKSGLPSDRFSAERTGGSVSTLTIQRTQQEDSAVYLCASSPGHTATNEKLFFGSGTQLSVL.